The clone carrying this T cell receptor (beta chain) was detected many times. The data originate from a study of response to subunit inactivated influenza vaccine. In TCRdb, the RT-PCR reads were re-called with MiXCR into one record per CDR3 protein. The table has about 240,000 distinct CDR3 sequences, over 9% seen once; the top ten hold 7.8%. V was clipped by 3 bases and J by 4 bases, with 7 bases between them. The CDR3 has 13 amino acids. Germline V gene sequence: CDR1 SGHTA, CDR2 FQGNSA. V usage is TRBV7-2 and J usage is TRBJ2-1; TRBD1 might be the D (6 bases). The sequence was collected from a man aged 45-65 years who received an inactivated influenza vaccine. The source material was non-naive T cells sorted from PBMCs, sampled roughly 2 weeks before vaccination. The CDR3 region has the DNA TGTGCCAGCAGCTTTGGGACATACAATGAGCAGTTCTTC. Encoded protein: CASSFGTYNEQFF.